The entry below gives a single TCR beta chain sequence along with its context. The antigen is undetermined. This entry belongs to a study of Graves' ophthalmopathy and Graves' hyperthyroidism. Study-wide points: The majority of expanded thyroid clonotypes above 0.001 frequency also occurred in blood.

The CDR3 has 17 residues. V was clipped by 0 bases and J by 6 bases, with 20 bases between them. From germline, CDR1 is MNHEY and CDR2 SVGEGT. Patients with other autoimmune diseases, uncontrolled infections, pregnancy or lactation were excluded. Diagnosis used clinical symptoms, serum thyroxine, TRAb, thyroid ultrasound and orbital computed tomography. TCR beta CDR3 regions were amplified from RNA transcripts. First-round RT-PCR with HTBI primers preceded a second-round multiplex PCR. TCRdb reprocessed the multiplex PCR reads via MiXCR and lists one record per CDR3 protein. This table holds about 200,000 distinct CDR3 sequences, just under 30% found once.

The V gene is TRBV6-2 or TRBV6-3, the J gene TRBJ1-2; D uncertain. The specimen was peripheral blood. This TCR came from a man between 45 and 60 years old with Graves' ophthalmopathy. The CDR3 sequence is CASSYSTRTDRSHGYTF. The DNA of the CDR3 is TGTGCCAGCAGTTACTCCACGAGGACGGACCGGAGCCATGGCTACACCTTC.